This T cell receptor (beta chain) was recovered during a study of T-cell reconstitution after alpha-beta-depleted transplantation in children (dated by TCRdb to about 2016). Broadly, across the study: Using TCR repertoire profiling, the study quantitatively followed how T-cell immune reconstitution unfolded in children after TCRalphabeta/CD19-depleted allogeneic hematopoietic cell transplantation. Study-wide findings and limitations: The apparently early recovery of alphabetaT-cell counts about two months after transplant reportedly depended on only several hundred rapidly expanded clones that came from non-depleted graft cells. In some patients, the high TCRbeta diversity seen at day 60 was put down to recipient T cells and intrathymic progenitors that had survived conditioning. Over subsequent months, a decline in hyperexpanded clone frequencies was noted, and after one year, T-cell counts and TCRbeta diversity were mostly ascribed to newly produced T cells.

The CDR3 runs 15 residues from the cysteine to the phenylalanine. The read is trimmed to its CDR3 DNA, 45 bases read in frame from base 1. V is shortened by 4 bases, J by 4 bases, and the region joining them spans 14 bases. The protocol used for the library was PCR. The instrument given in TCRdb is Illumina HiSeq 2500. Molecular barcoding was employed in the preparation of TCR libraries, with unique molecular identifiers being used to normalize TCRbeta repertoire quantification. In TCRdb, the public reads were trimmed at Q25 with fastp and aligned with MiXCR, with productive beta chains retained. Each CDR3 protein gets just one entry, which takes the most common genes and DNA from the rows behind it. The sample data list around 800,000 distinct CDR3 sequences, and roughly 16% of these were observed just once. The ten largest clones represent roughly 5% of the sample. This clonotype appeared a few times. There is no known antigen for this receptor. Per-base quality was not reported, and no clone a single base away is much larger than it.

The sample's treatment or condition label, decoded: allogeneic hematopoietic cell transplantation with graft depleted of TCRalphabeta T cells and CD19 B cells. The transplant recipients were children given TCRalphabeta/CD19-depleted allogeneic hematopoietic cell grafts. Sample: PBMCs, mostly from graft donor cells, taken 360 days after TCRalphabeta/CD19-depleted stem cell transplant. The TCR sequence derives from a male patient between 10 and 17 years old who had a stem cell transplant for acute lymphoblastic leukemia, so the T cells may come from the graft donor. The chain is assembled from TRBV12-3 or TRBV12-4 and TRBJ2-1, and possibly TRBD2, on 5 matching bases. The CDR3 protein is CASSSGLDLYNEQFF. The nucleotides read TGTGCCAGCAGTTCTGGACTGGATCTGTACAATGAGCAGTTCTTC.